Below are 7 T cell receptor beta chains sequenced from a single sample in a study of T cell responses to AZD1222 COVID-19 vaccine. Here immunoSEQ multiplex PCR was the method, and the copy in TCRdb shows in-frame clones only, minus some. The sample records under 130,000 clones, 90% to 95% being singletons. The sequences come from peripheral blood, collected on day 0 of AZD1222 vaccination. The receptors shown here come from an adult in good health.

Notes on this clone: The sample carries other DNA sequences with the same CDR3. The gene calls are TRBV9 and TRBJ1-1; D is uncertain. This CDR3 has 13 residues. CDR1 and CDR2 (germline): SGDLS, YYNGEE. The V end lost 0 bases, the J end lost 1 base, and 4 bases lay between the germline ends. CDR3 nucleotide sequence: TGTGCCAGCAGCGTAGCCGGGAACACTGAAGCTTTCTTT. Residues: CASSVAGNTEAFF.

The chain links TRBV5-1 to TRBJ2-6; 8 bases map to TRBD2. From germline, CDR1 is SGHRS and CDR2 YFSETQ. V trimming: 4 bases; J trimming: 0 bases; junction bases outside the gene matches: 18. This CDR3 spans 21 amino acids. DNA for the CDR3: TGCGCCAGCAGCCCCTGGGACACCGGACTAGCCCGGGGCTCTGGGGCCAACGTCCTGACTTTC. Residues: CASSPWDTGLARGSGANVLTF.

The gene calls are TRBV11-2 and TRBJ1-5; D is possibly TRBD1 (5 bases). Per germline, CDR1 SGHAT and CDR2 FQNNGV. CDR3 length: 15 amino acids. V was pared by 1 base and J by 7 bases, with 14 bases between. This CDR3 is CASSLGRGVEQPQHF. The CDR3 DNA follows: TGTGCCAGCAGCTTAGGTCGAGGGGTTGAACAGCCCCAGCATTTT.

Comments on this clone: The junction differs from germline at one of its ends, possibly a read error. V is TRBV6-2 or TRBV6-3 and J is TRBJ2-7; D not certain. CDR1 and CDR2 (germline): MNHEY, SVGEGT. The CDR3 is 14 residues long. CDR3: CASSDSEGVYEQYF. The CDR3 bases are TGTGCCAGCAGTGACTCAGAAGGAGTCTACGAGCAGTACTTC.

The chain has TRBV28 and TRBJ1-2; maybe TRBD1 (5 bases). Trimming pared 7 bases from V and 2 bases from J, leaving 11 bases between. Germline lookup yields CDR1 MDHEN and CDR2 SYDVKM. The CDR3 sequence is 13 residues long. The CDR3 DNA reads TGTGCCAGCAAGACAGCCGGGAACTATGGCTACACCTTC. Translated, it gives CASKTAGNYGYTF.

The genes are TRBV28 and TRBJ1-2; maybe TRBD1 (5 bases). Trimming removed 5 bases from V and 5 bases from J, with 12 bases in between. Germline CDR1 MDHEN, CDR2 SYDVKM. This CDR3 is built from 13 residues. In DNA, the CDR3 is TGTGCCAGCAGTCGGGACTGGCGATATGGCTACACCTTC. This sequence encodes CASSRDWRYGYTF.

The chain couples TRBV19 to TRBJ2-1; D not resolved. V was clipped by 5 bases and J by 0 bases, with 11 bases between them. The CDR3 is 15 residues long. Germline CDR1 reads LNHDA; CDR2 reads SQIVND (reference sequence). The CDR3 loop reads CASSPLPSSYNEQFF. CDR3 in DNA: TGTGCCAGTAGTCCCCTCCCGAGCTCCTACAATGAGCAGTTCTTC.